The 21 T cell receptor beta chains below were found in one sample sequenced in a study of persistence of HIV-infected CD4 T cells. This was the immunoSEQ version 4 assay in survey mode. Repertoires were generated with immunoSEQ multiplex PCR, while TCRdb's copy carries only in-frame clones and drops some. The repertoire holds 25,000 to 35,000 clones, 82% seen once, with around 0.94% in the top ten. No antigen has been identified for these receptors. Stimulation used 10 ug/mL lysate from CMV-infected fibroblasts. Memory cells lacking CD40L and CD69 with high CD45RO were sorted. Sequences were derived from CD4+ T cells sorted from PBMCs after 18-hour stimulation, sampled from a patient who received antiretroviral therapy. Receptors were obtained from an adult man with HIV who was CMV-seropositive.

This chain uses TRBV7-2 with TRBJ2-1; TRBD2 agrees at 10 bases. V lost 3 bases and J lost 9; bases outside the gene matches: 8. This CDR3 has 15 residues. Looked up from germline, CDR1 is SGHTA and CDR2 is FQGNSA. CDR3 sequence (DNA): TGTGCCAGCAGCTTGCTAGCGGGAGAGAGGGGTGAGCAGTTCTTC. This translates into CASSLLAGERGEQFF.

The chain couples TRBV4-2 to TRBJ1-6; TRBD1 is a possible D gene (5 bases). The germline V gene encodes CDR1 LGHNA and CDR2 YNFKEQ. The CDR3 loop spans 15 amino acids. V was shortened by 0 bases and J by 4 bases, with 7 bases between the two germline ends. The CDR3 nucleotides read TGTGCCAGCAGCCAAGAGGGGGGGTATAATTCACCCCTCCACTTT. Translation gives CASSQEGGYNSPLHF.

The V and J genes are TRBV7-2 and TRBJ2-1; perhaps TRBD1 as D (5 bases). The V end lost 5 bases, the J end lost 3 bases, and 11 bases lay between the germline ends. Germline CDR1 is SGHTA and CDR2 is FQGNSA. CDR3 size: 14 residues. The CDR3, as DNA: TGTGCCAGCAGCCCAGACAGAAGCTACAATGAGCAGTTCTTC. Protein sequence: CASSPDRSYNEQFF.

The DNA for the CDR3 is TGTGCCAGCAGTCTAGGGGAGTTAGCTAACTATGGCTACACCTTC. Protein: CASSLGELANYGYTF. The gene calls are TRBV25-1 and TRBJ1-2, with a weak D call TRBD1 (5 bases). V lost 5 bases to trimming and J lost 0 bases, with 13 bases between them. The CDR3 is made up of 15 amino acids. Germline CDR1 is MGHDK and CDR2 is SYGVNS.

This rearrangement joins TRBV16 to TRBJ1-5, with D unclear. The CDR3 has 12 amino acids. Trimming removed 1 base from V and 7 bases from J, with 5 bases in between. Germline V gene sequence: CDR1 KGHSY, CDR2 FQNENV. In nucleotides, the CDR3 is TGTGCCAGCAGCCAATTAGCCCAGCCCCAGCATTTT. Its translation is CASSQLAQPQHF.

The J gene is TRBJ1-1, the V gene TRBV18; tentative D call: TRBD1 (5 bases). The germline V gene has CDR1 KGHSH and CDR2 LQKENI. The CDR3 is 13 amino acids. Trimming took off 0 bases at V and 3 bases at J, with 5 bases between the two ends. The CDR3 DNA reads TGTGCCAGCTCACCACCGACAGACACTGAAGCTTTCTTT. Amino acid sequence: CASSPPTDTEAFF.

The chain employs TRBV13 and TRBJ1-1; the D is unclear. The CDR3 sequence is 14 residues long. V lost 5 bases and J lost 1, with 11 bases in between. Germline CDR1 reads PRHDT; CDR2 reads FYEKMQ (reference sequence). This CDR3 reads CASSTGRQNTEAFF. CDR3 sequence (DNA): TGTGCCAGCAGCACCGGACGGCAGAACACTGAAGCTTTCTTT. The full variable domain, in which reference TRBV13 and TRBJ1-1 provide the parts outside the CDR3, is AAGVIQSPRHLIKEKRETATLKCYPIPRHDTVYWYQQGPGQDPQFLISFYEKMQSDKGSIPDRFSAQQFSDYHSELNMSSLELGDSALYFCASSTGRQNTEAFFGQGTRLTVV.

The V and J genes are TRBV7-6 and TRBJ1-1; D ambiguous. The germline V gene encodes CDR1 SGHVS and CDR2 FNYEAQ. Between the trimmed V and J ends, which lost 5 bases and 2 bases, there was a span of 9 bases. The CDR3 sequence is 13 residues long. Written as DNA, the CDR3 is TGTGCCAGCAGCCCGAGACTCAACACTGAAGCTTTCTTT. It translates to CASSPRLNTEAFF.

This clone was observed a handful of times. The V call is TRBV30, the J call TRBJ1-2; D not resolved. With 5 bases removed from V and 4 bases from J, the gap between germline ends came to 8 bases. The CDR3 runs to 11 residues. The V gene's germline CDR1 is GTSNPN and CDR2 SVGIG (reference sequence). CDR3 region: CAWGLPYGYTF. CDR3 nucleotides: TGTGCCTGGGGCCTCCCCTATGGCTACACCTTC.

The rearrangement joins TRBV6-6 to TRBJ2-1; a weak D match, TRBD1 (5 bases). The CDR3 is 16 residues long. V dropped 2 bases and J dropped 0 bases, with 11 bases sitting between them. Germline V CDR1 and CDR2: MNHNY, SVGAGI (reference sequence). CDR3 nucleotides: TGTGCCAGCAGTTACGGGGCCTCTTTCTCCTACAATGAGCAGTTCTTC. As protein: CASSYGASFSYNEQFF.

The chain uses TRBV6-2 or TRBV6-3 and TRBJ2-1; weak D call: TRBD2 (7 bases). CDR1 is MNHEY, CDR2 SVGEGT, per germline. CDR3 size: 15 residues. Trimming removed 6 bases at V and 6 bases at J, with 18 bases between. This chain's CDR3 is CASSKRAGARNEQFF. Written as DNA, the CDR3 is TGTGCCAGCAGCAAGAGGGCGGGGGCCCGCAATGAGCAGTTCTTC.

This rearrangement joins TRBV11-3 to TRBJ2-5; D unclear. Per germline, CDR1 SGHNT and CDR2 YENEEA. Trimming stripped 0 bases from V and 8 bases from J, with 16 bases between. The CDR3 is 15 amino acids. The CDR3 coding sequence is TGTGCCAGCAGCTTAGAATCAGGCCCAAGAGACACCCAGTACTTC. Amino acid sequence: CASSLESGPRDTQYF.

This clone was counted between two and nine times. J is TRBJ1-1 and V is TRBV4-2, with TRBD1 matching 7 bases. The CDR3 runs 13 residues. J lost 12 bases, V lost 6 bases, and 13 bases had no gene match. Germline V gene lookup returns CDR1 LGHNA and CDR2 YNFKEQ. Here the CDR3 reads CASSSGTEFPPFF. The DNA of the CDR3 is TGTGCCAGCAGTTCCGGGACAGAGTTCCCCCCTTTCTTT.

This clone appeared a single time. The chain joins TRBV4-2 to TRBJ2-5; D remains ambiguous. The length of the CDR3 is 16 residues. With 1 base removed from V and 0 bases from J, the gap between germline ends came to 12 bases. Looked up from germline, CDR1 is LGHNA and CDR2 is YNFKEQ. The CDR3 spells CASSQGGVSDQETQYF. CDR3 DNA: TGTGCCAGCAGCCAAGGTGGAGTGTCCGACCAAGAGACCCAGTACTTC.

The chain couples TRBV4-2 to TRBJ1-1, with D possibly matching TRBD1 (5 bases). Per the germline V gene, CDR1 is LGHNA and CDR2 is YNFKEQ. Trimming pared 0 bases from V and 4 bases from J, leaving 15 bases between. CDR3 size: 16 residues. The chain's CDR3 is CASSQEGGGSGTEAFF. The CDR3 coding sequence is TGTGCCAGCAGCCAAGAGGGCGGGGGAAGTGGCACTGAAGCTTTCTTT.

This clone was seen a few times. The chain employs TRBV19 and TRBJ2-5; D gene unclear. Germline CDR1 reads LNHDA; CDR2 reads SQIVND (reference sequence). The V end was cut by 2 bases, the J end by 5 bases, with 15 bases between. The CDR3 runs to 15 residues. This CDR3 is CASSISGPTVETQYF. For the CDR3, the DNA is TGTGCCAGTAGTATATCTGGACCCACCGTGGAGACCCAGTACTTC.

V is TRBV7-8 and J is TRBJ2-3, with D maybe TRBD2 (5 bases). V shed 3 bases and J shed 4 bases, with 11 bases lying between them. The CDR3 is 14 amino acids. Per germline, CDR1 SGHVS and CDR2 FQNEAQ. CDR3 region: CASSFGLASDTQYF. The CDR3 nucleotides read TGTGCCAGCAGCTTTGGCTTAGCGTCAGATACGCAGTATTTT.

In its sample, this clone was seen a few times. V is TRBV2 and J is TRBJ2-5; tentative D call: TRBD2 (5 bases). V was trimmed by 6 bases and J by 2 bases, leaving 10 bases between them. Per germline, CDR1 SNHLY and CDR2 FYNNEI. The CDR3 totals 13 residues. CDR3 protein: CASRERGQETQYF. The CDR3 DNA is TGTGCCAGCAGGGAACGGGGTCAAGAGACCCAGTACTTC.

The CDR3 protein is CASSSSGGSNNEQFF. CDR3 nucleotides: TGTGCCAGCAGTTCTTCAGGGGGGAGTAACAATGAGCAGTTCTTC. This chain links TRBV6-5 with TRBJ2-1; the D gene is possibly TRBD1 (7 bases). The CDR3 sequence is 15 residues long. V was trimmed by 4 bases and J by 5 bases, leaving 15 bases between them. Germline V gene data show CDR1 as MNHEY and CDR2 as SVGAGI.

This clone was seen a few times. V usage is TRBV10-3 and J usage is TRBJ1-1; TRBD1 is a possible D gene (5 bases). The CDR3 is made up of 14 amino acids. V lost 6 bases, J lost 3 bases, and 14 bases lay in between. CDR1 ENHRY and CDR2 SYGVKD come from the germline V gene. CDR3 protein: CAIRTGWQDTEAFF. CDR3 nucleotides: TGTGCCATCAGAACAGGTTGGCAGGACACTGAAGCTTTCTTT.

The chain is built from TRBV2 and TRBJ2-1; D possibly corresponds to TRBD2 (5 bases). Looked up from germline, CDR1 is SNHLY and CDR2 is FYNNEI. This CDR3 spans 13 amino acids. V lost 2 bases and J 4 bases, leaving 6 bases between the germline ends. This CDR3 reads CASSETGYNEQFF. CDR3 DNA: TGTGCCAGCAGTGAAACGGGATACAATGAGCAGTTCTTC. Together with reference TRBV2 and TRBJ2-1, the CDR3 gives the full variable domain: EPEVTQTPSHQVTQMGQEVILRCVPISNHLYFYWYRQILGQKVEFLVSFYNNEISEKSEIFDDQFSVERPDGSNFTLKIRSTKLEDSAMYFCASSETGYNEQFFGPGTRLTVL.